The next 6 T cell receptor beta chains were all read from a single sample in a study of regulatory T cells in long-lasting Graves disease. Documented time point: persistent/refractory GD, antithyroid drugs over 5 years with positive TRAb. RNA from PBMCs was the source of the TCR library. Construction of TCR beta libraries relied on iRepertoire HTBI primers and on Arm-PCR targeting CDR3 regions. TCRdb reprocessed the multiplex PCR reads with MiXCR, giving one entry per CDR3 protein. Of about half a million distinct CDR3 sequences in the sample, 22% are singletons; the top ten hold 10% to 15%. The sequences come from peripheral blood mononuclear cells (PBMCs), collected when the disease was refractory, from a patient treated with antithyroid drugs. The receptors were sampled from a female donor with Graves disease.

This clonotype was counted at least ten times. The V call is TRBV2, the J call TRBJ1-1; TRBD1 matches 9 bases. This CDR3 has 16 amino acids. Germline CDR1 and CDR2: SNHLY and FYNNEI. Unmatched junction bases numbered 7, after V lost 5 bases and J lost 0 bases. CDR3 protein: CASSPSQGALNTEAFF. The CDR3 bases are TGTGCCAGCAGTCCTTCACAGGGGGCACTGAACACTGAAGCTTTCTTT.

This clonotype has a single count. CDR3 sequence: CASSLRQGYNEKLFF. The CDR3 DNA reads TGTGCCAGCAGTTTACGGCAGGGTTATAATGAAAAACTGTTTTTT. The V gene is TRBV27, the J gene TRBJ1-4; D is possibly TRBD1 (5 bases). CDR3 length: 15 amino acids. Germline CDR1 and CDR2: MNHEY and SMNVEV (reference sequence). Trimming took 2 bases from V and 4 from J, leaving 11 bases between them.

This clonotype was observed a few times. This chain uses TRBV5-5 with TRBJ1-3; no definite D call. V was pared by 1 base and J by 4 bases, with 9 bases between. This CDR3 spans 14 amino acids. Per the germline V gene, CDR1 is SGHKS and CDR2 is YYEKEE (reference sequence). The CDR3 DNA sequence: TGTGCCAGCAGCTTGCAAGACCCCGGAAACACCATATATTTT. Translation: CASSLQDPGNTIYF.

This clonotype was seen repeatedly, ten times or more. V usage is TRBV28 and J usage is TRBJ2-5; D uncertain. From germline, CDR1 is MDHEN and CDR2 SYDVKM. The CDR3 loop spans 14 amino acids. Trimming removed 5 bases at V and 6 bases at J, with 16 bases between. This CDR3 is CASSTPKEPKTQYF. CDR3 DNA sequence: TGTGCCAGCAGTACACCGAAGGAACCTAAGACCCAGTACTTC. The full variable domain, completed using reference TRBV28 and TRBJ2-5, is DVKVTQSSRYLVKRTGEKVFLECVQDMDHENMFWYRQDPGLGLRLIYFSYDVKMKEKGDIPEGYSVSREKKERFSLILESASTNQTSMYLCASSTPKEPKTQYFGPGTRLLVL.

The J gene is TRBJ1-3, the V gene TRBV2, with D possibly TRBD1 on 6 matching bases. The CDR3 length is 16 residues. Germline V gene lookup returns CDR1 SNHLY and CDR2 FYNNEI. Trimming left V 0 bases short and J 1 base short, with 10 bases between. The CDR3 spells CASSEAQGGSGNTIYF. The CDR3 bases are TGTGCCAGCAGTGAAGCGCAAGGGGGATCTGGAAACACCATATATTTT.

In the case of this clonotype: A much larger clone differs from this one at a single base, so this may be a read error. The CDR3 region is CASSLQRGTGELFF. CDR3 nucleotide sequence: TGTGCCAGCAGTTTGCAGAGAGGCACCGGGGAGCTGTTTTTT. The chain is built from TRBV6-2 or TRBV6-3 and TRBJ2-2; D gene ambiguous. The CDR3 covers 14 residues. CDR1 is MNHEY, CDR2 SVGEGT, per germline. Trimming took 4 bases from V and 4 from J, leaving 10 bases between them.